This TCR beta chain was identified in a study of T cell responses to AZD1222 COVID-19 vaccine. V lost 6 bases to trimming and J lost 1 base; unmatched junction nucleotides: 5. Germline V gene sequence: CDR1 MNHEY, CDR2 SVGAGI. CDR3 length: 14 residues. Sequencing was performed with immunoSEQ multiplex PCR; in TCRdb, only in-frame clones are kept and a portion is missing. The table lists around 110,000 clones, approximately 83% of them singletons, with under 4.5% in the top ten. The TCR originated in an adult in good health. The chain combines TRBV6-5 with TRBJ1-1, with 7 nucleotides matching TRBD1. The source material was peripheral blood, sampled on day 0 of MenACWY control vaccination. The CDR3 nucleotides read TGTGCCAGCAGCCGACAGGGAGAGAACACTGAAGCTTTCTTT. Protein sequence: CASSRQGENTEAFF.